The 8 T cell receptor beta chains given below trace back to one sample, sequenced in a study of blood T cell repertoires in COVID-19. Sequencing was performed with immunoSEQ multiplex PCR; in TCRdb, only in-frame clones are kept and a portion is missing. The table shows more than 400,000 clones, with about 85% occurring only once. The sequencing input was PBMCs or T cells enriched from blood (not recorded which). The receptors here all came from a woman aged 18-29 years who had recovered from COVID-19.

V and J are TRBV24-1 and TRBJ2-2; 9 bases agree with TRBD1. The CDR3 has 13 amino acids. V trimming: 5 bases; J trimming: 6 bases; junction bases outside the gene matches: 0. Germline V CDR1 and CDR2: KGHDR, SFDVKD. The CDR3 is CATSGQGAGELFF. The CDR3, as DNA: TGTGCCACCAGTGGACAGGGGGCCGGGGAGCTGTTTTTT.

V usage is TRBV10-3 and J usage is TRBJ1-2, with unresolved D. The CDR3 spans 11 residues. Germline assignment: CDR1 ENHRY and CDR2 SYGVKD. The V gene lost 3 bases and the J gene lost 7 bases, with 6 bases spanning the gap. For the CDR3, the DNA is TGTGCCATCAGTGACAGAGGTGGCTACACCTTC. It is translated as CAISDRGGYTF.

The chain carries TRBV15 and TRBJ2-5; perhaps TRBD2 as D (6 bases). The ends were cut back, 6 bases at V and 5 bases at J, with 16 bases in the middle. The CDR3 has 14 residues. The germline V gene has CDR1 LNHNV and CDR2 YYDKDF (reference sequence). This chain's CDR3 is CATSGEAGPETQYF. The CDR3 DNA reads TGTGCCACCAGTGGGGAGGCAGGCCCGGAGACCCAGTACTTC.

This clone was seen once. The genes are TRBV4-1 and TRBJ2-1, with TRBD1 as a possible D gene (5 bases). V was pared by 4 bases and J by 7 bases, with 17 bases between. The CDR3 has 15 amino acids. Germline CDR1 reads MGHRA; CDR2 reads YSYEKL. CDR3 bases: TGCGCCAGCAGCCGCTGGGGCGTAGGGCCAAATGAGCAGTTCTTC. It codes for CASSRWGVGPNEQFF.

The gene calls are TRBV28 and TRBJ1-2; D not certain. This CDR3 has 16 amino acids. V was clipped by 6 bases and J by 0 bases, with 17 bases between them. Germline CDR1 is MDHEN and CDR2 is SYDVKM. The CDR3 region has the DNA TGTGCCAGCAGCCTTTCCCCCGTGGGAGCTAACTATGGCTACACCTTC. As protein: CASSLSPVGANYGYTF.

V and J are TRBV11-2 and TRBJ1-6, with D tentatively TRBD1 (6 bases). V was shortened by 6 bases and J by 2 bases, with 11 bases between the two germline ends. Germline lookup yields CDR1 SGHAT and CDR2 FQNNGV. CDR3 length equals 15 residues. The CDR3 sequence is CASSPQGTYNSPLHF. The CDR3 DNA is TGTGCCAGCAGTCCACAGGGTACCTATAATTCACCCCTCCACTTT.

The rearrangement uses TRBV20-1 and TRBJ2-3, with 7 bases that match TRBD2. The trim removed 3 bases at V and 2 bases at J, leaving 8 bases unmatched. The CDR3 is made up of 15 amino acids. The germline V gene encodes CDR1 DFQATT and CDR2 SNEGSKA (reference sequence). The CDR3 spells CSASSSGVPTDTQYF. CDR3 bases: TGCAGTGCTAGTTCCAGCGGGGTCCCCACAGATACGCAGTATTTT.

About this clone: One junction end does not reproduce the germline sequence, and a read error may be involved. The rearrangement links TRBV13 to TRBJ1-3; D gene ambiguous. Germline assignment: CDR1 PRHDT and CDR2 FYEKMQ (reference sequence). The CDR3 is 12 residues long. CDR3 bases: TGTGCCAGCAGCCGGACTGGGAACACCATATATTTT. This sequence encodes CASSRTGNTIYF.